This T cell receptor (beta chain) was sequenced during a study of cytomegalovirus exposure and HLA in healthy donors. On the study more broadly: Of all 400 or so donors who were genotyped, 80% to 85% belonged to the Caucasian-associated ancestry cluster.

PCR primers comprised 60 Vbeta and 13 Jbeta primers. The assay was immunoSEQ multiplex PCR, and TCRdb's table has in-frame clones only and misses some. The sample gives 95,000 to 110,000 clones, around 85% of which show up once; about 2.2% is in the top ten. Remarks on this clone: Antigen unknown.

The study, taken as a whole, reports: In a later analysis, several top co-occurrence clusters appeared linked to parvovirus B19, influenza, CMV and Epstein-Barr virus. TCR beta V- and J-gene trimming was later associated with a missense DCLRE1C variant.

The length of the CDR3 is 11 residues. Germline-derived CDR1 and CDR2 are MGHRA and YSYEKL. Trimming pared 3 bases from V and 9 bases from J, leaving 7 bases between. The sequenced sample was PBMCs. The chain carries TRBV4-1 and TRBJ2-3; tentatively, D is TRBD2 (6 bases). This TCR came from a man younger than 45 in good health and CMV-seronegative. DNA of the CDR3: TGCGCCAGCAGCCACGGGGGAACGCAGTATTTT. It yields the protein CASSHGGTQYF.